This is a list of T cell receptor beta chains from one sample in a study of Ad26.COV2.S vaccination and SARS-CoV-2 variants. The data were produced by immunoSEQ multiplex PCR, yet TCRdb's version contains in-frame clones alone and is incomplete. Counted here are about 350,000 clones, around 88% occurring once; the ten biggest clones make up roughly 5%. Sequencing used peripheral blood, obtained in a trial of Ad26.COV2.S vaccine versus placebo. The source of these receptors is a person aged 18-60 years who received the Ad26.COV2.S COVID-19 vaccine or a placebo. Each CDR3 is given with its conserved first and last residue. Fields, in order: V gene, D gene, CDR3 length, clone size, J gene, CDR3 DNA, CDR3 protein. A D gene is named only where the DNA matches it firmly. Clone size is given for some rows only: seen once, a few or many times, or a class if the clone is expanded.

TRBV5-1,TRBD2,14,.,TRBJ2-5,TGCGCCAGCAGCTTGGGACTAGCGACAGAGACCCAGTACTTC,CASSLGLATETQYF
TRBV30,.,11,.,TRBJ2-1,TGTGCCTGGAGTGTAGGCGGGGGCCAGTTCTTC,CAWSVGGGQFF
TRBV30,.,11,.,TRBJ2-5,TGTGCCTGGAGGACTCAAGAGACCCAGTACTTC,CAWRTQETQYF
TRBV2,.,17,once,TRBJ2-3,TGTGCCAGCAGTTATCATCTTAGGGCGGATCGCACAGATACGCAGTATTTT,CASSYHLRADRTDTQYF
TRBV7-8,TRBD1,13,.,TRBJ1-2,TGTGCCAGCAGCCCGACAGGGGAGTTTGGCTACACCTTC,CASSPTGEFGYTF
TRBV25-1,TRBD1,15,once,TRBJ1-6,TGTGCCAGCAGGGGGGACAGGGGCAGTAATTCACCCCTCCACTTT,CASRGDRGSNSPLHF
TRBV9,.,15,.,TRBJ1-6,TGTGCCAGCAGCGGTAGCCCCGACGGGATTTCACCCCTCCACTTT,CASSGSPDGISPLHF
TRBV30,TRBD1,19,.,TRBJ1-3,TGTGCCTGGAGTCCCCGACAGGGAAGGCCCTGGAGCTCTGGAAACACCATATATTTT,CAWSPRQGRPWSSGNTIYF
TRBV7-9,TRBD2,16,.,TRBJ2-2,TGTGCCAGCTATCTGTCGGGAGGGCGGTCCACCGGGGAGCTGTTTTTT,CASYLSGGRSTGELFF
TRBV15,.,15,.,TRBJ2-7,TGTGCCACCAGCAGAGGAACAGGACGGGCATACGAGCAGTACTTC,CATSRGTGRAYEQYF
TRBV6-5,.,13,.,TRBJ1-2,TGTGCCAGCAGTCGGGAGGTCCAGGATGGCTACACCTTC,CASSREVQDGYTF
TRBV5-6,.,11,.,TRBJ2-1,TGTGCCAGCAGCGGGGTTCGTGAGCAGTTCTTC,CASSGVREQFF
TRBV5-4,.,15,.,TRBJ1-1,TGTGCCAGCAGCTTGCTCGGGACTCCGAACACTGAAGCTTTCTTT,CASSLLGTPNTEAFF
TRBV27,.,13,.,TRBJ2-3,TGTGCCAGCAGTGGTGGGGGGCGAGATACGCAGTATTTT,CASSGGGRDTQYF
TRBV9,.,15,.,TRBJ1-3,TGTGCCAGCAGCGTTGGGGGATTCTCTGGAAACACCATATATTTT,CASSVGGFSGNTIYF
TRBV6-5,.,15,.,TRBJ2-7,TGTGCCAGCAGTCGCTCCCAGGAAGCCTCCTACGAGCAGTACTTC,CASSRSQEASYEQYF
TRBV6-5,.,15,few,TRBJ1-1,TGTGCCAGCAGTTATAGGGCCGTGGAGAGCACTGAAGCTTTCTTT,CASSYRAVESTEAFF
TRBV5-1,TRBD1,15,.,TRBJ1-6,TGCGCCAGCAGCTTGGAGGGGGCTTATAATTCACCCCTCCACTTT,CASSLEGAYNSPLHF
TRBV18,TRBD1,16,.,TRBJ2-2,TGTGCCAGCTCACCACCACAGGGGCTGAACACCGGGGAGCTGTTTTTT,CASSPPQGLNTGELFF
TRBV7-3,TRBD1,19,.,TRBJ2-6,TGTGCCAGCAGCTTAAATATTCGGACAGGGGGAGGTGGGGCCAACGTCCTGACTTTC,CASSLNIRTGGGGANVLTF
TRBV2,.,13,.,TRBJ1-2,TGTGCCAGCAGGCCTGACGGGACCTATGGCTACACCTTC,CASRPDGTYGYTF
TRBV27,.,14,.,TRBJ2-6,TGTGCCAGCAGTTCGTGGACGGGGGCCAACGTCCTGACTTTC,CASSSWTGANVLTF
TRBV3-1/TRBV3-2,.,15,.,TRBJ1-1,TGTGCCAGCAGCCAACGTCCGGGGGCGAGGTCTGAAGCTTTCTTT,CASSQRPGARSEAFF
TRBV27,.,14,.,TRBJ1-5,TGTGCCAGCAGAGGAAGGGGTTCAAATCAGCCCCAGCATTTT,CASRGRGSNQPQHF
TRBV18,TRBD1,17,.,TRBJ1-1,TGTGCCAGCTCACCCCAATACACAGGGGCCGAGAACACTGAAGCTTTCTTT,CASSPQYTGAENTEAFF
TRBV24-1,.,11,.,TRBJ1-1,TGTGCCACCAGTGATGACACTGAAGCTTTCTTT,CATSDDTEAFF
TRBV7-7,.,15,.,TRBJ2-1,TGTGCTAGCAGCTTAGACGGGAGCTCCTACAATGAGCAGTTCTTC,CASSLDGSSYNEQFF
TRBV27,.,15,.,TRBJ2-2,TGTGCCAGCAGTTTATGGGGTCTGAGCACCGGGGAGCTGTTTTTT,CASSLWGLSTGELFF
TRBV2,.,12,.,TRBJ2-7,TGTGCCAGCAGTAAACACACCCGGGAGCAGTACTTC,CASSKHTREQYF
TRBV7-9,.,14,once,TRBJ1-1,TGTGCCAGCACCCTGGTAGGGGGGGTCACTGAAGCTTTCTTT,CASTLVGGVTEAFF
TRBV12-3/TRBV12-4,TRBD1,13,.,TRBJ2-5,TGTGCCAGCAGTCCAGGGGGACAAGAGACCCAGTACTTC,CASSPGGQETQYF
TRBV7-3,.,16,.,TRBJ1-1,TGTGCCAGCAGCTTATACCCACAGGGTAGGGGTACTGAAGCTTTCTTT,CASSLYPQGRGTEAFF
TRBV7-9,TRBD2,16,.,TRBJ2-2,TGTGCCAGCACGACTAGCGGGGGGGCGAACACCGGGGAGCTGTTTTTT,CASTTSGGANTGELFF
TRBV30,.,10,.,TRBJ1-2,TGTGCCCACGGGGTCTATGGCTACACCTTC,CAHGVYGYTF
TRBV19,.,13,once,TRBJ1-5,TGTGCCAGTAGCCTGGTTATCAGTCAGCCCCAGCATTTT,CASSLVISQPQHF
TRBV27,.,13,.,TRBJ1-5,TGTGCCAGCAGTTTATCGAAAAGGCGGCCCCAGCATTTT,CASSLSKRRPQHF
TRBV3-1/TRBV3-2,.,15,.,TRBJ1-4,TGTGCCAGCAGCCAAGACCGGTCGGATGGAGAAAAACTGTTTTTT,CASSQDRSDGEKLFF
TRBV6-5,TRBD1,15,.,TRBJ1-4,TGTGCCAGCAGTTACCGACAGGGGGCGCGTGAAAAACTGTTTTTT,CASSYRQGAREKLFF
TRBV18,.,12,once,TRBJ2-5,TGTGCCAGCTCACCAGACCAAGAGACCCAGTACTTC,CASSPDQETQYF
TRBV7-8,TRBD1,19,.,TRBJ2-6,TGTGCCAGCAGGAAAGGCAGCGGACAGGGTCTCTCTGGGGCCAACGTCCTGACTTTC,CASRKGSGQGLSGANVLTF
TRBV7-9,TRBD1,14,.,TRBJ1-1,TGTGCCAGCAACAGGGGACAGGGGGCCGCTGAAGCTTTCTTT,CASNRGQGAAEAFF
TRBV24-1,.,16,few,TRBJ2-2,TGTGCCACCAGTGAATCCGGGACACCCAACACCGGGGAGCTGTTTTTT,CATSESGTPNTGELFF
TRBV12-3/TRBV12-4,.,12,.,TRBJ1-1,TGTGCCAGCATCAGAGGGAACACTGAAGCTTTCTTT,CASIRGNTEAFF
TRBV7-2,.,12,.,TRBJ1-5,TGTGCCAGCAGCTTAGAGAGTCAGCCCCAGCATTTT,CASSLESQPQHF
TRBV28,.,16,once,TRBJ2-4,TGTGCCAGCAGTTTAACTAGGGGGGGTGGCAAAAACATTCAGTACTTC,CASSLTRGGGKNIQYF
TRBV19,TRBD1,14,.,TRBJ2-2,TGTGCCAGTACACAGGGGGTCGCAGCCGGGGAGCTGTTTTTT,CASTQGVAAGELFF
TRBV5-1,TRBD1,16,.,TRBJ2-1,TGCGCCAGCAGCTTTCAGGGACAGAGCTCCTACAATGAGCAGTTCTTC,CASSFQGQSSYNEQFF
TRBV5-1,.,14,.,TRBJ2-5,TGCGCCAGCAGCTTGGAGGGGGACCAAGAGACCCAGTACTTC,CASSLEGDQETQYF
TRBV28,TRBD1,14,.,TRBJ2-3,TGTGCCAGCAGCCGCCGACAGGGGTCAGATACGCAGTATTTT,CASSRRQGSDTQYF
TRBV6-2/TRBV6-3,TRBD1,16,.,TRBJ2-5,TGTGCCAGCAGTAGAATCGGGACAGGAAGCCAAGAGACCCAGTACTTC,CASSRIGTGSQETQYF
TRBV18,.,15,.,TRBJ1-1,TGTGCCAGCTCCTTCGAGGTCGGGGTGGGGACTGAAGCTTTCTTT,CASSFEVGVGTEAFF
TRBV11-1,TRBD1,14,.,TRBJ2-7,TGTGCCAGCAGGTCCGGGACAGGGCCCTACGAGCAGTACTTC,CASRSGTGPYEQYF
TRBV6-2/TRBV6-3,.,13,.,TRBJ1-1,TGTGCCAGCAGTTACTCGAGGACAGCTGAAGCTTTCTTT,CASSYSRTAEAFF
TRBV5-1,TRBD1,15,.,TRBJ2-7,TGCGCCAGCAGCTTGGTGGCAGGGGGTTCCTACGAGCAGTACTTC,CASSLVAGGSYEQYF